The clone carrying this TCR beta chain was counted once. This CDR3 is built from 16 residues. Trimming took 4 bases from V and 2 from J; bases not matched to a gene: 6. This specimen belongs to a study of blood T cells in healthy people across ages. A second PCR, run for roughly 7 to 12 cycles, used a sample-barcoded 5' primer plus a J-beta primer mix. TCRdb processed the 5' RACE reads anew with MiXCR; each CDR3 protein has one entry. This table has hundreds of thousands of distinct CDR3 sequences, around 50% appearing once. What was sequenced was blood. The sequence derives from a middle-aged man in good health. The chain links TRBV12-3 or TRBV12-4 to TRBJ2-5; 11 bases match TRBD1. The DNA of the CDR3 is TGTGCCAGCAGTTATGGGACAGGGGGACCACAAGAGACCCAGTACTTC. The encoded protein is CASSYGTGGPQETQYF.